These 10 T cell receptor beta chains originate from one sample sequenced in a study of OX40 agonist ivuxolimab in advanced cancers. Here immunoSEQ multiplex PCR was the method, and the copy in TCRdb shows in-frame clones only, minus some. Of around 77,000 clones listed, 90% to 95% are singletons. Sequencing was performed on CD4+ or CD8+ T cells sorted from blood, taken in a trial of the OX40 agonist ivuxolimab. All receptors derive from an adult with an advanced solid tumor such as melanoma, head and neck, liver or kidney cancer.

This chain joins TRBV7-2 and TRBJ2-2, with a possible D match to TRBD1 (6 bases). Germline CDR1 and CDR2: SGHTA and FQGNSA. The V gene lost 8 bases and the J gene lost 2 bases, with 18 bases spanning the gap. The CDR3 has 16 amino acids. The CDR3 DNA reads as TGTGCCAGCCCCTCGATTCCGGGACACAACACCGGGGAGCTGTTTTTT. It translates to CASPSIPGHNTGELFF.

This rearrangement joins TRBV5-6 to TRBJ2-7; the D call may be TRBD1 or TRBD2 (5 bases each). The CDR3 covers 13 residues. V was pared by 5 bases and J by 0 bases, with 9 bases between. Looked up from germline, CDR1 is SGHDT and CDR2 is YYEEEE. This chain's CDR3 is CASRGTHSYEQYF. In DNA form, the CDR3 reads TGTGCCAGCAGGGGGACCCACTCCTACGAGCAGTACTTC.

The CDR3 nucleotides are TGTGCCAGCAGTTACTCCGGACTAGCGGTCTACAATGAGCAGTTCTTC. It translates to CASSYSGLAVYNEQFF. The chain couples TRBV6-5 to TRBJ2-1; the match to TRBD2 covers 10 bases. CDR1 is MNHEY and CDR2 is SVGAGI in the germline V gene. The CDR3 contains 16 residues. With V trimmed by 0 bases and J by 3 bases, 2 bases remained unmatched.

This clone was counted only a few times. The chain carries TRBV27 and TRBJ2-1; 9 bases match TRBD1. CDR3 length: 15 amino acids. The J segment lost 2 bases and the V segment lost 6 bases, leaving 5 bases of the junction unmatched. The germline gives CDR1 MNHEY, CDR2 SMNVEV (reference sequence). For the CDR3, the DNA is TGTGCCAGCAGACTCACAGGGGGCCCCTACAATGAGCAGTTCTTC. It encodes CASRLTGGPYNEQFF.

The rearrangement uses TRBV6-5 and TRBJ1-3, with D unclear. V was trimmed by 5 bases and J by 2 bases, leaving 10 bases between them. The CDR3 is 14 amino acids. Germline V gene lookup returns CDR1 MNHEY and CDR2 SVGAGI. CDR3 sequence reads: CASSKNSPGNTIYF. CDR3 nucleotides: TGTGCCAGCAGTAAAAACAGCCCTGGAAACACCATATATTTT.

This chain links TRBV9 with TRBJ2-5, with D tentatively TRBD2 (5 bases). Deletions cut 1 base from V and 2 bases from J, with 12 bases between. Germline values: CDR1 SGDLS, CDR2 YYNGEE. The CDR3 totals 15 residues. The CDR3 here is CASSVYVGGQETQYF. The CDR3 DNA reads as TGTGCCAGCAGCGTATATGTTGGAGGTCAAGAGACCCAGTACTTC. The complete variable domain, with remaining parts taken from reference TRBV9 and TRBJ2-5, reads DSGVTQTPKHLITATGQRVTLRCSPRSGDLSVYWYQQSLDQGLQFLIQYYNGEERAKGNILERFSAQQFPDLHSELNLSSLELGDSALYFCASSVYVGGQETQYFGPGTRLLVL.

CDR3 protein: CASSFRGRYIDTQYF. The CDR3 DNA is TGTGCCAGCAGCTTCAGGGGGCGATATATAGATACGCAGTATTTT. The rearrangement uses TRBV11-2 and TRBJ2-3; 8 bases line up with TRBD1. Trimming cost V 3 bases and J 5 bases; bases outside gene matches: 7. This CDR3 is built from 15 residues. Germline V gene data show CDR1 as SGHAT and CDR2 as FQNNGV.

V gene TRBV6-1 combines with J gene TRBJ2-1; a possible D gene is TRBD1 (6 bases). This CDR3 has 15 amino acids. The V and J ends lost 7 bases and 0 bases respectively, with 13 bases between them. Germline values: CDR1 MNHNS, CDR2 SASEGT. CDR3 sequence reads: CASNLRGSSYNEQFF. Written as DNA, the CDR3 is TGTGCCAGCAACCTCAGGGGCAGCTCCTACAATGAGCAGTTCTTC.

This clone was counted between two and nine times. V is TRBV6-5 and J is TRBJ2-5, with D maybe TRBD1 (6 bases). CDR1 is MNHEY and CDR2 is SVGAGI in the germline V gene. This CDR3 region has 16 residues. V was trimmed by 2 bases and J by 2 bases, leaving 15 bases between them. CDR3 residues: CASSYQRTAAQETQYF. The CDR3 nucleotides are TGTGCCAGCAGTTACCAGAGGACAGCCGCGCAAGAGACCCAGTACTTC.

This sequence joins TRBV5-1 and TRBJ1-2; no reliable D call. This CDR3 comprises 14 residues. The V and J ends lost 4 bases and 1 base respectively, with 11 bases between them. Germline V gives CDR1 SGHRS, CDR2 YFSETQ. CDR3 bases: TGCGCCAGCAGCCCAGGATCTTTTAACTATGGCTACACCTTC. Its translation is CASSPGSFNYGYTF.